This section outlines one T cell receptor (beta chain) sequence together with its context. Antigen specificity is unknown. This sample was taken from a study of CD8 T cells in ankylosing spondylitis. Quantitative molecular-barcoded 5'-RACE generated the TCR beta libraries. In TCRdb, the 5' RACE reads were re-called with MiXCR into one record per CDR3 protein. The sample holds roughly 30,000 distinct CDR3 sequences, under 40% seen once. General study points: A TCR beta motif of roughly 8 highly homologous variants appeared characteristic of ankylosing spondylitis blood. Within peripheral blood, clones linked to disease were CD8+ and relatively rare. Disease-linked clones reportedly showed significant enrichment in matched ankylosing spondylitis synovial fluid.

The CDR3 has 16 residues. V was shortened by 0 bases and J by 0 bases, with 12 bases between the two germline ends. The germline V gene encodes CDR1 DFQATT and CDR2 SNEGSKA (reference sequence). This sequence was found in a male donor with ankylosing spondylitis. Sequenced material: synovial fluid, either unsorted or a sorted T cell fraction (not recorded which). The chain combines TRBV20-1 with TRBJ2-1, with D tentatively TRBD1 or TRBD2 (5 bases each). The CDR3 sequence is CSARDSPGRSYNEQFF. DNA of the CDR3: TGCAGTGCTAGAGATTCGCCGGGACGCTCCTACAATGAGCAGTTCTTC.